The 9 T cell receptor beta chains below come from one sample, sequenced in a study of PD-L1 blockade in urothelial cancer. The repertoire was sequenced with immunoSEQ multiplex PCR; TCRdb's copy has only in-frame clones and lacks some. The data contain around 62,000 clones, 88% of them singletons. Noted time point: peripheral blood 6 weeks after treatment start. This material consisted of PBMCs, taken around atezolizumab (anti-PD-L1) treatment. These receptors originate from a man in his 60s with urothelial cancer.

This clone was counted once. V gene TRBV11-3 combines with J gene TRBJ1-3; a possible D gene is TRBD1 (5 bases). The CDR3 spans 15 residues. Trimming removed 5 bases at V and 0 bases at J, with 11 bases between. Germline V gives CDR1 SGHNT, CDR2 YENEEA. This CDR3 reads CASSGRTSSGNTIYF. CDR3 bases: TGTGCCAGCAGCGGCCGGACAAGCTCTGGAAACACCATATATTTT.

The chain couples TRBV5-4 to TRBJ1-6; 7 bases fit TRBD1. This CDR3 has 14 residues. Looked up from germline, CDR1 is SGHNT and CDR2 is YYREEE (reference sequence). J was trimmed by 10 bases and V by 2 bases; bases with no gene match: 6. The CDR3 reads CASSFQGVGSPLHF. DNA for the CDR3: TGTGCCAGCAGCTTTCAGGGGGTTGGATCACCCCTCCACTTT.

The chain couples TRBV4-1 to TRBJ2-1, with 8 bases matching TRBD2. V shed 4 bases and J 5 bases; nucleotides not matched to a gene: 10. The V gene's germline CDR1 is MGHRA and CDR2 YSYEKL. The CDR3 covers 16 residues. The CDR3 region is CASSLRVSGINNEQFF. The DNA for the CDR3 is TGCGCCAGCAGCCTCCGGGTTAGCGGGATAAACAATGAGCAGTTCTTC.

This clone was picked up one time. CDR3 nucleotides: TGTGCCAGCAGCTTGGAGTTTCAGGGTTTGGGCAATCAGCCCCAGCATTTT. This translates into CASSLEFQGLGNQPQHF. This chain joins TRBV5-8 and TRBJ1-5, with D perhaps matching TRBD1 (5 bases). Trimming took 0 bases from V and 2 from J, leaving 15 bases between them. The CDR3 contains 17 residues. CDR1 is SGHTS and CDR2 is YDEGEE in the germline V gene.

The V call is TRBV5-5, the J call TRBJ2-3, with D unclear. Trimming took off 3 bases at V and 6 bases at J, with 14 bases between the two ends. The CDR3 has 14 amino acids. In germline, CDR1 is SGHKS, CDR2 YYEKEE (reference sequence). CDR3 in DNA: TGTGCCAGCAGCTACGACTCCCAAGTGGATACGCAGTATTTT. This codes for CASSYDSQVDTQYF.

This clone was detected only once. J is TRBJ2-7 and V is TRBV27; D is perhaps TRBD1 (6 bases). V lost 6 bases to trimming and J lost 2 bases, with 17 bases between them. The CDR3 is 15 residues long. CDR1 and CDR2 (germline): MNHEY, SMNVEV (reference sequence). The CDR3 bases are TGTGCCAGCAGATACGCCGGGGACACAACCTACGAGCAGTACTTC. It translates to CASRYAGDTTYEQYF.

The gene calls are TRBV2 and TRBJ2-5; possible D gene TRBD2, 5 bases. The CDR3 contains 14 residues. Germline loops: CDR1 SNHLY, CDR2 FYNNEI. Trimming cost V 7 bases and J 5 bases, with 17 bases left between them. The CDR3 DNA follows: TGTGCCAGCAAATTGAGTAGGACTTGGGAGACCCAGTACTTC. Protein: CASKLSRTWETQYF.

The V call is TRBV21-1, the J call TRBJ2-7; the table's TRBD1 call for D was not verified on the DNA. TRBV21-1 is designated a pseudogene. The CDR3 sequence is 13 residues long. This chain's CDR3 is CASSKPGAGEQYF. The DNA of the CDR3 is TGTGCCAGCAGCAAACCAGGGGCCGGGGAGCAGTACTTC.

This chain links TRBV27 with TRBJ2-3, with 7 bases identical to TRBD2. CDR3 length equals 14 residues. Germline-derived CDR1 and CDR2 are MNHEY and SMNVEV (reference sequence). V shed 2 bases and J 8 bases; nucleotides not matched to a gene: 7. The chain's CDR3 is CASSLRGRAVTQYF. DNA of the CDR3: TGTGCCAGCAGTTTACGGGGGAGGGCCGTTACGCAGTATTTT.